Presented here are 14 T cell receptor beta chains from one specimen sequenced in a study of shared clonotypes between healthy human individuals. Profiling relied on immunoSEQ multiplex PCR, and the TCRdb table lists in-frame clones only, not all of them. The top ten clones hold about 0.4% of a sample with around 1.6 million clones, approximately 98% of them seen once. Sequencing used naive CD4+ T cells sorted from blood. Subset in this sample: CD45RA+ positively selected. The origin of the receptors is a man aged 25-45 years in good health.

Here the CDR3 reads CASTSSVAGGPLGGTQYF. The CDR3, as DNA: TGTGCCAGCACCTCCTCGGTAGCGGGTGGCCCGCTCGGAGGGACCCAGTACTTC. The chain recombines TRBV7-2 with TRBJ2-5, with TRBD2 matching 7 bases. Germline V gene lookup returns CDR1 SGHTA and CDR2 FQGNSA. Losses at the gene ends were 7 bases for V and 7 bases for J; bases not matched to a gene: 24. This CDR3 is 18 amino acids long. Using reference TRBV7-2 and TRBJ2-5 for the parts outside the CDR3, the full variable domain is GAGVSQSPSNKVTEKGKDVELRCDPISGHTALYWYRQSLGQGLEFLIYFQGNSAPDKSGLPSDRFSAERTGGSVSTLTIQRTQQEDSAVYLCASTSSVAGGPLGGTQYFGPGTRLLVL.

The chain couples TRBV29-1 to TRBJ2-7; the match to TRBD2 covers 11 bases. This CDR3 region has 15 residues. Trimming at V came to 0 bases and at J to 0 bases, leaving 1 base not matched to a gene. The germline gives CDR1 SQVTM, CDR2 ANQGSEA. CDR3 in DNA: TGCAGCGTTGAAGAACTAGCGGGGGACTCCTACGAGCAGTACTTC. Translated: CSVEELAGDSYEQYF.

V is TRBV29-1 and J is TRBJ2-7; either TRBD1 or TRBD2 may fit D (5 bases each). Germline V lookup: CDR1 SQVTM, CDR2 ANQGSEA. Trimming stripped 2 bases from V and 0 bases from J, with 8 bases between. The CDR3 has 13 residues. The chain's CDR3 is CSVENGGSYEQYF. CDR3 bases: TGCAGCGTTGAAAATGGGGGCTCCTACGAGCAGTACTTC.

CDR3 sequence: CAITERQGNTGELFF. In DNA form, the CDR3 reads TGTGCCATCACAGAACGTCAGGGGAACACCGGGGAGCTGTTTTTT. This chain connects TRBV10-3 to TRBJ2-2, with TRBD1 as a possible D gene (5 bases). Germline assignment: CDR1 ENHRY and CDR2 SYGVKD. Deletions cut 7 bases from V and 1 base from J, with 13 bases between. The CDR3 is made up of 15 amino acids.

The chain employs TRBV15 and TRBJ2-3; D possibly corresponds to TRBD2 (6 bases). V shed 3 bases and J shed 0 bases, with 13 bases lying between them. The CDR3 covers 16 residues. CDR1 LNHNV and CDR2 YYDKDF come from the germline V gene (reference sequence). The CDR3 DNA is TGTGCCACCAGCAGCGGGGGAATTACTAGCACAGATACGCAGTATTTT. Translating gives CATSSGGITSTDTQYF. The complete variable domain, with remaining parts taken from reference TRBV15 and TRBJ2-3, reads DAMVIQNPRYQVTQFGKPVTLSCSQTLNHNVMYWYQQKSSQAPKLLFHYYDKDFNNEADTPDNFQSRRPNTSFCFLDIRSPGLGDTAMYLCATSSGGITSTDTQYFGPGTRLTVL.

The V and J genes are TRBV15 and TRBJ1-2; D is undetermined. The CDR3 spans 14 residues. Looked up from germline, CDR1 is LNHNV and CDR2 is YYDKDF (reference sequence). V lost 1 base and J lost 2, with 8 bases in between. The CDR3 DNA is TGTGCCACCAGCAGAGGATTCAAGAACTATGGCTACACCTTC. Protein sequence: CATSRGFKNYGYTF.

A note on this clone: This specimen includes other DNA sequences encoding the same CDR3. J is TRBJ2-7 and V is TRBV5-4; TRBD2 might be the D (6 bases). Trimming cost V 4 bases and J 0 bases, with 14 bases left between them. The CDR3 spans 15 residues. Germline loops: CDR1 SGHNT, CDR2 YYREEE (reference sequence). The CDR3 DNA reads TGTGCCAGCAGCGCCGGGACTGCCAGCTCCTACGAGCAGTACTTC. Its protein product is CASSAGTASSYEQYF.

The rearrangement joins TRBV5-1 to TRBJ2-7, with 7 positions matching TRBD2. The CDR3 has 15 residues. Germline V gene data show CDR1 as SGHRS and CDR2 as YFSETQ. Trimming took 2 bases from V and 2 from J; bases not matched to a gene: 7. Written as DNA, the CDR3 is TGCGCCAGCAGCTTTTCCACTAGCGCAACCTACGAGCAGTACTTC. This encodes CASSFSTSATYEQYF.

This chain connects TRBV20-1 to TRBJ2-5, with D unclear. Per the germline V gene, CDR1 is DFQATT and CDR2 is SNEGSKA (reference sequence). This CDR3 region has 10 residues. The V end lost 6 bases, the J end lost 5 bases, and 7 bases lay between the germline ends. The CDR3 coding sequence is TGCAGTGCCGCCTATGAGACCCAGTACTTC. Translated: CSAAYETQYF.

V gene TRBV10-1 combines with J gene TRBJ2-5, with unresolved D. This CDR3 region has 13 residues. Germline CDR1 WNHNN, CDR2 SYGVQD (reference sequence). Trimming shortened V by 5 bases and J by 4 bases, and 11 bases separated the two germline ends. CDR3 amino acids: CASSLKRTETQYF. CDR3 DNA: TGCGCCAGCAGTCTAAAGAGGACAGAGACCCAGTACTTC.

The V gene is TRBV5-1, the J gene TRBJ2-7; unclear D gene. V lost 4 bases and J 6 bases, leaving 11 bases between the germline ends. Germline lookup yields CDR1 SGHRS and CDR2 YFSETQ. The CDR3 loop spans 12 amino acids. CDR3 loop: CASSRDGIEQYF. CDR3 in DNA: TGCGCCAGCAGCCGAGACGGCATCGAGCAGTACTTC.

The chain links TRBV25-1 to TRBJ2-1; no firm D call. Germline-derived CDR1 and CDR2 are MGHDK and SYGVNS. Trimming removed 8 bases from V and 7 bases from J, with 15 bases in between. The CDR3 covers 13 residues. In DNA form, the CDR3 reads TGTGCCAGCTCCTCCACCACTGGGAATGAGCAGTTCTTC. Protein sequence: CASSSTTGNEQFF.

The CDR3: CASSREGYGEQYF. CDR3 nucleotide sequence: TGCGCCAGCAGTCGGGAAGGATACGGCGAGCAGTACTTC. V and J are TRBV5-1 and TRBJ2-7, with D perhaps matching TRBD2 (5 bases). V gave up 5 bases and J gave up 6 bases, with 15 bases separating them. This CDR3 contains 13 residues. Germline CDR1 SGHRS, CDR2 YFSETQ.

The CDR3 spells CASSRAGGLNNQPQHF. The CDR3 nucleotides are TGTGCCAGTAGTCGGGCCGGGGGGCTTAACAATCAGCCCCAGCATTTT. The chain carries TRBV19 and TRBJ1-5; D is possibly TRBD1 (6 bases). Germline V gene data show CDR1 as LNHDA and CDR2 as SQIVND (reference sequence). Trimming pared 5 bases from V and 3 bases from J, leaving 17 bases between. The CDR3 covers 16 residues.